These 17 T cell receptor beta chains originate from one sample sequenced in a study of post-analysis software for immune sequencing data. These TCRs' antigens remain unknown. TCR beta cDNA libraries included unique molecular identifiers. MiXCR was run by TCRdb on the PCR reads, yielding one entry per CDR3 protein. The sample contains a few hundred thousand distinct CDR3 sequences, roughly 38% of which appear only once. Overall study results and limits: Patients carried 4 or 5 TRBV segments more frequently than controls did, and TRBV5-6, TRBV5-1 and TRBV20-1 were among them.

Sequences were obtained from blood. These receptors were taken from a girl aged 2 to 9 with multiple sclerosis.

The J gene is TRBJ2-3, the V gene TRBV20-1; D is unresolved. The V gene lost 7 bases and the J gene lost 4 bases, with 15 bases spanning the gap. Germline CDR1 reads DFQATT; CDR2 reads SNEGSKA (reference sequence). The length of the CDR3 is 13 residues. CDR3 sequence reads: CSVSSGIADTQYF. The CDR3 nucleotides are TGCAGTGTTAGTTCCGGAATTGCAGATACGCAGTATTTT.

The V gene is TRBV6-6, the J gene TRBJ1-1; the match to TRBD1 covers 9 bases. CDR1 is MNHNY, CDR2 SVGAGI, per germline (reference sequence). The CDR3 spans 15 residues. V was clipped by 4 bases and J by 4 bases; unmatched bases: 7. CDR3 region: CASSWDRDYPTEAFF. CDR3 nucleotide sequence: TGTGCCAGCAGTTGGGACAGGGACTATCCCACTGAAGCTTTCTTT.

CDR3 bases: TGCAGCGTCGAGGGCGGGAGGGTCCCCTACAATGAGCAGTACTTC. Translation: CSVEGGRVPYNEQYF. The rearrangement joins TRBV29-1 to TRBJ2-5, with 9 bases that match TRBD2. The length of the CDR3 is 15 residues. From germline, CDR1 is SQVTM and CDR2 ANQGSEA. J gave up 11 bases and V 6 bases, and 19 bases lay outside the gene matches.

This chain joins TRBV5-1 and TRBJ2-3; 7 bases are shared with TRBD2. The ends lost 0 bases at V and 0 bases at J; junction bases unmatched: 10. Germline V gene lookup returns CDR1 SGHRS and CDR2 YFSETQ. The CDR3 extends over 18 amino acids. The CDR3 region is CASSLDLAEDSSTDTQYF. As DNA, the CDR3 is TGCGCCAGCAGCTTGGATCTAGCGGAGGATTCTAGCACAGATACGCAGTATTTT.

J is TRBJ2-1 and V is TRBV7-8; 7 bases are shared with TRBD2. The length of the CDR3 is 11 residues. Germline V lookup: CDR1 SGHVS, CDR2 FQNEAQ. V dropped 8 bases and J dropped 9; count of bases not matched to a gene: 4. The chain's CDR3 is CASPGRGEQFF. The CDR3 DNA follows: TGTGCCAGCCCGGGGAGGGGTGAGCAGTTCTTC.

The sample holds a few counts of this clonotype. This chain connects TRBV6-9 to TRBJ2-5; D is possibly TRBD1 (5 bases). The J call may not be correct, given that the DNA end is closer to TRBJ2-7. This CDR3 spans 16 amino acids. From germline, CDR1 is MNHGY and CDR2 SVAAGI. The CDR3 loop is CASTYLQGVGWYEQYF. The CDR3 DNA sequence: TGTGCCAGCACCTATCTCCAGGGTGTCGGCTGGTACGAGCAGTACTTC.

This chain uses TRBV14 with TRBJ2-1; 12 positions match TRBD2. This CDR3 contains 19 residues. The ends lost 3 bases at V and 5 bases at J; junction bases unmatched: 14. Germline V gives CDR1 SGHDN, CDR2 FVKESK. The CDR3 DNA reads as TGTGCCAGCAGCCATGCCGAATCTAGACTAGCGGGAGTTAACAATGAGCAGTTCTTC. Translating it yields CASSHAESRLAGVNNEQFF.

The chain links TRBV5-1 to TRBJ1-2; tentatively, D is TRBD1 (5 bases). With 0 bases removed from V and 2 bases from J, the gap between germline ends came to 11 bases. The CDR3 covers 15 residues. The germline V gene has CDR1 SGHRS and CDR2 YFSETQ. CDR3 protein: CASSLGRVGNYGYTF. Written as DNA, the CDR3 is TGCGCCAGCAGCTTGGGCAGGGTCGGCAACTATGGCTACACCTTC.

In DNA form, the CDR3 reads TGTGCCAGCAGCTCCCGAGCTAGCGGGAGTTGGTGCGAGCAGTACTTC. Translated, it gives CASSSRASGSWCEQYF. The chain is built from TRBV7-6 and TRBJ2-7; 10 bases are a match to TRBD2. Germline values: CDR1 SGHVS, CDR2 FNYEAQ. V shed 4 bases, J shed 6 bases, and the junction held 12 bases outside the gene matches. CDR3 length equals 16 residues.

This chain joins TRBV20-1 and TRBJ1-2, with a tentative D call TRBD1 (6 bases). Trimming stripped 8 bases from V and 7 bases from J, with 29 bases between. CDR1 and CDR2 (germline): DFQATT, SNEGSKA (reference sequence). This CDR3 contains 16 residues. The CDR3 DNA follows: TGCAGTTCTCGCCCTACTCGGACAGCCACTATGGGTGGCTACACCTTC. This translates into CSSRPTRTATMGGYTF.

This clonotype came up a few times. CDR3: CASAGDRGYEQYF. In DNA form, the CDR3 reads TGTGCCAGCGCCGGAGACAGGGGTTACGAGCAGTACTTC. This chain joins TRBV11-1 and TRBJ2-7; 8 nucleotides line up with TRBD1. Germline V gives CDR1 SGHAT, CDR2 FQDESV (reference sequence). The V segment lost 8 bases and the J segment 4 bases; nucleotides outside the gene matches: 7. The CDR3 is 13 residues long.

The chain joins TRBV20-1 to TRBJ2-7, with TRBD2 as a possible D gene (6 bases). The CDR3 extends over 13 amino acids. Germline CDR1 and CDR2: DFQATT and SNEGSKA (reference sequence). The germline V and J ends were trimmed by 0 bases and 7 bases, with 13 bases remaining between them. The CDR3 DNA reads TGCAGTGCTAGAGATGGGGACTGGCTGGAGCAGTACTTC. It translates to CSARDGDWLEQYF.

The V and J genes are TRBV3-1 and TRBJ2-1; D remains ambiguous. Germline V gives CDR1 LGHDT, CDR2 YNNKEL (reference sequence). Trimming pared 0 bases from V and 10 bases from J, leaving 4 bases between. CDR3 length equals 11 residues. CDR3 sequence (DNA): TGTGCCAGCAGCCAAGAACCGGAGCAGTTCTTC. This sequence encodes CASSQEPEQFF.

This clonotype was detected a few times. This sequence joins TRBV10-3 and TRBJ1-2; D gene uncertain. V was trimmed by 8 bases and J by 0 bases, leaving 10 bases between them. CDR1 is ENHRY and CDR2 is SYGVKD in the germline V gene. The length of the CDR3 is 13 residues. CDR3 amino acids: CAISVEPNYGYTF. The CDR3 DNA follows: TGTGCCATCTCAGTGGAGCCTAACTATGGCTACACCTTC.

This chain connects TRBV25-1 to TRBJ2-1; 8 nucleotides line up with TRBD1. Trimming took 4 bases from V and 2 from J; bases not matched to a gene: 10. The CDR3 spans 17 residues. The germline V gene encodes CDR1 MGHDK and CDR2 SYGVNS. For the CDR3, the DNA is TGTGCCAGCAGTGCCGGAAGATGGACAGGGACCTACAATGAGCAGTTCTTC. Translated, it gives CASSAGRWTGTYNEQFF.

In this sample, this clonotype turned up a few times. An end of the junction does not agree with germline; a read error may underlie this. J is TRBJ1-2 and V is TRBV12-3 or TRBV12-4; no clear D. The CDR3 consists of 13 residues. Here the CDR3 DNA reads TGTGCCAGCAGTTTAACTCCCCGGTATGGCTGCACCTTC. Its translation: CASSLTPRYGCTF.

The CDR3 sequence is CSASTGVQFF. CDR3 bases: TGCAGTGCTAGCACAGGGGTTCAGTTCTTC. The chain has TRBV20-1 and TRBJ2-1; 7 bases agree with TRBD1. J lost 13 bases, V lost 3 bases, and 3 bases had no gene match. Germline CDR1 and CDR2: DFQATT and SNEGSKA (reference sequence). The CDR3 is 10 residues long.